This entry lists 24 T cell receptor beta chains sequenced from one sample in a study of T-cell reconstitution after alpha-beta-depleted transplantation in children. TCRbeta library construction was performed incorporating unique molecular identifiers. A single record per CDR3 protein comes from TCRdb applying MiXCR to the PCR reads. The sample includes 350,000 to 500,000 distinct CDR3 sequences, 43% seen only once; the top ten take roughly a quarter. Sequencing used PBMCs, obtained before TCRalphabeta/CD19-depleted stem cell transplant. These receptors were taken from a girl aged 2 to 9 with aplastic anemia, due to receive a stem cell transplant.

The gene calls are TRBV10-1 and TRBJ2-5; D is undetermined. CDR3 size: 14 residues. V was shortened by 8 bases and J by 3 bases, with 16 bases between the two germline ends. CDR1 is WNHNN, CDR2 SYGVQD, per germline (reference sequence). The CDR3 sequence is CASRSLLSKETQYF. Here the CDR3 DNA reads TGCGCCAGCCGCTCACTTCTATCTAAAGAGACCCAGTACTTC.

The CDR3 here is CASSYVAGTDTQYF. The CDR3 nucleotides are TGTGCCAGCAGCTATGTGGCAGGGACAGATACGCAGTATTTT. V and J are TRBV5-5 and TRBJ2-3; a weak D match, TRBD1 (5 bases). CDR1 is SGHKS and CDR2 is YYEKEE in the germline V gene (reference sequence). This CDR3 is 14 amino acids long. V was shortened by 3 bases and J by 3 bases, with 11 bases between the two germline ends.

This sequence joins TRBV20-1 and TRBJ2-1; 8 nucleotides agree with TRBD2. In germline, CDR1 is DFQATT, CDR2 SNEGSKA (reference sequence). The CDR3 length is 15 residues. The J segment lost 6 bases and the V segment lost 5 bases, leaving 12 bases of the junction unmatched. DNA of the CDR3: TGCAGTGCTCCCGGGGAGCGGGGGTTTGGCAATGAGCAGTTCTTC. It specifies CSAPGERGFGNEQFF.

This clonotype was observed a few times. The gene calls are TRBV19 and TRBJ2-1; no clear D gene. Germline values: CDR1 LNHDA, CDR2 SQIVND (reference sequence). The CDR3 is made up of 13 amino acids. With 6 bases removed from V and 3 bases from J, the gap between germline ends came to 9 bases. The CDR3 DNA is TGTGCCAGTAGCCAGACGGACTACAATGAGCAGTTCTTC. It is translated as CASSQTDYNEQFF.

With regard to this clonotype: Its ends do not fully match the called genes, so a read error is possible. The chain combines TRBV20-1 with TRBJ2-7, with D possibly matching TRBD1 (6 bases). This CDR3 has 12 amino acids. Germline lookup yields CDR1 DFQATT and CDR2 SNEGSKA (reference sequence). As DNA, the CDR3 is TGCAGCTCCCCGACAGGTCCCTACGAGCATTACTTC. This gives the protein CSSPTGPYEHYF.

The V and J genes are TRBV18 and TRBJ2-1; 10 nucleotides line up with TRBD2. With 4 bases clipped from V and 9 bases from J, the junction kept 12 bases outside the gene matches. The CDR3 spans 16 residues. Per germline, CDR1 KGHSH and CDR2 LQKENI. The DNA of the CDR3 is TGTGCCAGCTCACACGGGAGCGGGAGGGCCCAAAGTGAGCAGTTCTTC. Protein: CASSHGSGRAQSEQFF.

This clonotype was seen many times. CDR3 DNA: TGCAGTGTCCAGGGGTTTCGGGGTGAAGCTTTCTTT. This codes for CSVQGFRGEAFF. The chain has TRBV20-1 and TRBJ1-1; TRBD1 might be the D (6 bases). This CDR3 is 12 amino acids long. The germline V gene has CDR1 DFQATT and CDR2 SNEGSKA (reference sequence). The V gene lost 7 bases and the J gene lost 7 bases, with 16 bases spanning the gap.

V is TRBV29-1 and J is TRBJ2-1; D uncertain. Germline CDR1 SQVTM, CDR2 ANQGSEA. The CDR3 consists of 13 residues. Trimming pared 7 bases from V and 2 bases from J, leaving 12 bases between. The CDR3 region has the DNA TGCAGCGCACGTTTATATACCTACAATGAGCAGTTCTTC. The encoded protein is CSARLYTYNEQFF.

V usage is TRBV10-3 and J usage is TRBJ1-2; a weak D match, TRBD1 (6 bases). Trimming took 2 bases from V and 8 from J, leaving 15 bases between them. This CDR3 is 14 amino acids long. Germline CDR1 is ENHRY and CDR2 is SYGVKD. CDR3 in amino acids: CAISEDWSGGGYTF. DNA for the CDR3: TGTGCCATCAGTGAGGACTGGAGTGGGGGCGGCTACACCTTC.

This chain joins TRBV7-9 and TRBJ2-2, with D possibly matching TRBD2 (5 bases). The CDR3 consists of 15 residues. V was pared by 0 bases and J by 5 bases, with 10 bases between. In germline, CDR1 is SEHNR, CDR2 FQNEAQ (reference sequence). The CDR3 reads CASSLALRRTGELFF. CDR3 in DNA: TGTGCCAGCAGCTTAGCTCTTAGGAGGACCGGGGAGCTGTTTTTT.

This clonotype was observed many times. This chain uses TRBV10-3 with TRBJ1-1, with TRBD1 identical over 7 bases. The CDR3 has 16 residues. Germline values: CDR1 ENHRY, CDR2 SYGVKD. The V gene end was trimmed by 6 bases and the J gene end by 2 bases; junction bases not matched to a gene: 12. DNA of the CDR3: TGTGCCATCAGGACACAAGCCGGGACAGTAAACACTGAAGCTTTCTTT. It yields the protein CAIRTQAGTVNTEAFF.

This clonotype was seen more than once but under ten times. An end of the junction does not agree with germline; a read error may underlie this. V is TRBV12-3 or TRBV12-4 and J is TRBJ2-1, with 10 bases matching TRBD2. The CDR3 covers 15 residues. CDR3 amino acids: CASILGLAEHNEQFF. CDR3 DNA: TGTGCCAGCATTTTAGGACTAGCGGAGCACAATGAGCAGTTCTTC.

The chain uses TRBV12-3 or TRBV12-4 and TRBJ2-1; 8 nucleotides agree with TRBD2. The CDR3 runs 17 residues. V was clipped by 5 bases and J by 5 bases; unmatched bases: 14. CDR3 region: CASSPRVGGGLHNEQFF. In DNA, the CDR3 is TGTGCCAGCAGTCCACGCGTTGGCGGGGGGCTCCACAATGAGCAGTTCTTC.

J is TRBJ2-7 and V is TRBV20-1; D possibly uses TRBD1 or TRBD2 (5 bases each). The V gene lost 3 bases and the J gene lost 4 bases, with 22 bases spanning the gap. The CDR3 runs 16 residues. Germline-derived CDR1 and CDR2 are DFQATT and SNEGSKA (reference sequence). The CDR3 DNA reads TGCAGTGCTAGTTCGTCCCGGGACCGAAATCCATACGAGCAGTACTTC. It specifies CSASSSRDRNPYEQYF.

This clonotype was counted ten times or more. The CDR3 is CASSLETPSYEQYF. The CDR3 DNA follows: TGTGCCAGCAGTTTGGAGACACCATCCTACGAGCAGTACTTC. This chain connects TRBV12-3 or TRBV12-4 to TRBJ2-7; the D is unclear. This CDR3 region has 14 residues. V lost 3 bases, J lost 1 base, and 10 bases lay in between.

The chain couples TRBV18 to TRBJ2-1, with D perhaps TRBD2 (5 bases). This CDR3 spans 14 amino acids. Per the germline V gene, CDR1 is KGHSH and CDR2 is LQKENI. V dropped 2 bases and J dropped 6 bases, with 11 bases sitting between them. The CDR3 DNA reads TGTGCCAGCTCACCAGGGTCTAGCAGCAATGAGCAGTTCTTC. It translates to CASSPGSSSNEQFF.

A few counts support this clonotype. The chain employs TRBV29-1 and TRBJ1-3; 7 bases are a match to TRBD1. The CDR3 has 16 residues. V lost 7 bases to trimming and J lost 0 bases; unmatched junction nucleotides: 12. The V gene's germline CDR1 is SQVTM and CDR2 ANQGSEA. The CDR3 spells CSGTIWDRRSGNTIYF. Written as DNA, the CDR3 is TGCAGCGGGACGATATGGGACAGACGCTCTGGAAACACCATATATTTT.

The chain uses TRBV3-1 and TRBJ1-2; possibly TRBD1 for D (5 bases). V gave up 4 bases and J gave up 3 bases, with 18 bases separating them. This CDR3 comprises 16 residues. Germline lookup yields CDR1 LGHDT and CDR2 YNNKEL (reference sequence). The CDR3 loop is CASSLSVGGPDYGYTF. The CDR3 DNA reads TGTGCCAGCAGCCTCTCGGTGGGGGGTCCCGACTATGGCTACACCTTC.

Here the CDR3 reads CSASRAGVIYEQYF. In DNA, the CDR3 is TGCAGTGCTAGCAGGGCGGGAGTAATCTACGAGCAGTACTTC. The genes are TRBV20-1 and TRBJ2-7, with 7 bases identical to TRBD2. Trimming took 3 bases from V and 3 from J; bases not matched to a gene: 8. This CDR3 region has 14 residues. Germline CDR1 reads DFQATT; CDR2 reads SNEGSKA (reference sequence).

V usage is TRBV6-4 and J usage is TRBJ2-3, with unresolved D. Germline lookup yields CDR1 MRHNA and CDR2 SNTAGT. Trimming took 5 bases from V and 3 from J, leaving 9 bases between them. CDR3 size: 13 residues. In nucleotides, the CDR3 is TGTGCCAGCAGTCGGACCTTTACAGATACGCAGTATTTT. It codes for CASSRTFTDTQYF.

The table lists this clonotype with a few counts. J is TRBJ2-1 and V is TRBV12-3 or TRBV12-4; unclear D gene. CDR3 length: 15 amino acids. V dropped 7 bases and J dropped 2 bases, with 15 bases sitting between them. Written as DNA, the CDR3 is TGTGCCAGCAAATACAGTCCTGGCACCTACAATGAGCAGTTCTTC. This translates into CASKYSPGTYNEQFF.

For the CDR3, the DNA is TGTGCCAGCATGCAGACTAGCGGGAGCAATGAGCAGTTCTTC. The encoded protein is CASMQTSGSNEQFF. This chain uses TRBV25-1 with TRBJ2-1; 12 nucleotides line up with TRBD2. Trimming removed 7 bases from V and 6 bases from J; junction bases left unmatched: 4. The germline V gene encodes CDR1 MGHDK and CDR2 SYGVNS. This CDR3 has 14 amino acids.

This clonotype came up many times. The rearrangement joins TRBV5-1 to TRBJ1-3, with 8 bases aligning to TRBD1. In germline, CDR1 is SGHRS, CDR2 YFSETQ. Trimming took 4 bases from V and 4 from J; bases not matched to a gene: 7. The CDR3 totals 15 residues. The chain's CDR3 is CASSRTGQGGNTIYF. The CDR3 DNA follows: TGCGCCAGCAGCCGAACAGGACAGGGCGGAAACACCATATATTTT.

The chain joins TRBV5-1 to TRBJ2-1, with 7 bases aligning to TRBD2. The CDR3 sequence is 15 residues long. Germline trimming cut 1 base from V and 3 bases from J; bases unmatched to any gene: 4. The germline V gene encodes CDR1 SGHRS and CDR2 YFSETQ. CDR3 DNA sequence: TGCGCCAGCAGCTTGCAAGCGGGGCGCTACAATGAGCAGTTCTTC. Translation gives CASSLQAGRYNEQFF.